This T cell receptor beta chain is drawn from a study of T cell responses to AZD1222 COVID-19 vaccine. The overall study: Analyses pooled second doses at about 4 or about 12 weeks. Findings and caveats of the study: A mostly white British donor set with more females was recruited, and clonal diversity was possibly underestimated. The breadth and depth of Spike-specific TCRs increased once two AZD1222 doses had been given. With dominance at 160-218 and 743-854, vaccine-associated CD4 TCRs spanned spike.

Trimming took 4 bases from V and 2 from J, leaving 10 bases between them. CDR3 size: 14 residues. The V gene's germline CDR1 is SGHRS and CDR2 YFSETQ. Produced via immunoSEQ multiplex PCR; TCRdb's table is partial and in-frame only. The sample yields fewer than 120,000 clones, 88% seen once. This clone was recorded a few times. What it binds is unknown. The sample consisted of peripheral blood, taken on day 0 of AZD1222 vaccination. The chain joins TRBV5-1 to TRBJ1-5; weak D call: TRBD1 (5 bases). The source of this sequence is an adult in good health. The CDR3 DNA sequence: TGCGCCAGCAGCCCCGGGGGAGGCAATCAGCCCCAGCATTTT. Translating it yields CASSPGGGNQPQHF.